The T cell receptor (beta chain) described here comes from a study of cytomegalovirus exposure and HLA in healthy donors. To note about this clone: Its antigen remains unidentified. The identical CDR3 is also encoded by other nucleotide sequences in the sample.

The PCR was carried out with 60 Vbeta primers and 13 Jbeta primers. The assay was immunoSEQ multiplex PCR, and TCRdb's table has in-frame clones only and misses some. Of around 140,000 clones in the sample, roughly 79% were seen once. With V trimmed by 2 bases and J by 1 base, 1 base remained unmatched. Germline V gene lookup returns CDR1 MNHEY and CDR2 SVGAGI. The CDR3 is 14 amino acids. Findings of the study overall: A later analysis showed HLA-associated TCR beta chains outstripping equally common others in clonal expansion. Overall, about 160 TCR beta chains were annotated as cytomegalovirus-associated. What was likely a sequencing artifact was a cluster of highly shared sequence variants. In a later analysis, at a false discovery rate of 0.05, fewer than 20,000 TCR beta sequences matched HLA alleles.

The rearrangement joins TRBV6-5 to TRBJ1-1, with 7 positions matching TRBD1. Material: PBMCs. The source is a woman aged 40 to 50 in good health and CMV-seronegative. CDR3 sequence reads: CASSYRTGNTEAFF. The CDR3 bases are TGTGCCAGCAGTTACCGGACAGGGAACACTGAAGCTTTCTTT.